A selection of T cell receptor beta chains follows, all from one sample in a study of T-cell memory formation after mild COVID-19. MiXCR was run by TCRdb on the 5' RACE reads, yielding one entry per CDR3 protein. Seen here are 65,000 to 100,000 distinct CDR3 sequences, around 13% observed once, and the top ten hold less than 45%. Sequenced: PBMCs or a T cell subset sorted from them (not recorded which). The receptors originated from a man younger than 30 who had mild COVID-19 (a few samples of this study predate the infection). Cell type and time point are not known. CDR3s leave out the opening cysteine and the closing phenylalanine or tryptophan.

ASSYPSGAGTEAF	TRBV6-5	TRBJ1-1
ASSLQGKYYEQY	TRBV5-1	TRBJ2-7
ASSNGGAFVEQY	TRBV7-2	TRBJ2-7
ASSTGSWGTPLH	TRBV13	TRBJ1-6
ASSEAPGLPQETQY	TRBV6-1	TRBJ2-5
ASSPLHRPGGADTQY	TRBV18	TRBJ2-3
ASSYSMLAGGFNEQF	TRBV6-2/TRBV6-3	TRBJ2-1
SARDSFSGNTIY	TRBV20-1	TRBJ1-3
ASSQDLAVNEQF	TRBV4-3	TRBJ2-1
ASSSNLVSGGAADTQY	TRBV7-3	TRBJ2-3
ASNRGNTIY	TRBV12-3/TRBV12-4	TRBJ1-3
ASRVGGDTEAF	TRBV6-5	TRBJ1-1
ASSLYASGGGDTQY	TRBV4-1	TRBJ2-3
SAPLGPSRTQY	TRBV20-1	TRBJ2-5
ASSLLGGMINTGELF	TRBV28	TRBJ2-2
ASSVTSGGRGYT	TRBV5-1	TRBJ1-2
AWRVFLRGEQY	TRBV30	TRBJ2-7
ASSLPGLEAF	TRBV12-3/TRBV12-4	TRBJ1-1
ASSNPTGRTEAF	TRBV5-1	TRBJ1-1
ASRSGRVSEAF	TRBV12-3/TRBV12-4	TRBJ1-1
ASSQDAELTDTQY	TRBV14	TRBJ2-3
ASSYDRTSGNTIY	TRBV11-1	TRBJ1-3
ATLSREQF	TRBV27	TRBJ2-1
AIRDRNTGELF	TRBV10-3	TRBJ2-2
ASSYRQSHTQY	TRBV6-5	TRBJ2-3
ATSDGEGATGHNEQF	TRBV24-1	TRBJ2-1
ASRSLAEGGELF	TRBV7-2	TRBJ2-2
ASSHRGGLLGNEQF	TRBV4-1	TRBJ2-1
ASSQDQGGENIQY	TRBV4-3	TRBJ2-4
ASSQTGLISGNTIY	TRBV3-1	TRBJ1-3
ASSPQGSRVNSPLH	TRBV13	TRBJ1-6
ASSWRTGTAAEAF	TRBV5-1	TRBJ1-1
ASSFRTSGTPEQF	TRBV5-1	TRBJ2-1
ASSGTSGGNEQF	TRBV27	TRBJ2-1
ASSTGQGAVEQY	TRBV7-3	TRBJ2-7
ASSTNTGELF	TRBV5-1	TRBJ2-2
ASSFLDRAGNEQF	TRBV7-9	TRBJ2-1
ASSFSGSNEQF	TRBV27	TRBJ2-1
ASSPSRAQY	TRBV12-3/TRBV12-4	TRBJ2-3
ASSQWRGTEAF	TRBV14	TRBJ1-1
SARDPGLPDTQY	TRBV20-1	TRBJ2-3
ASSLGQGLAEQF	TRBV5-1	TRBJ2-1
ASSRGPFIGKETQY	TRBV6-5	TRBJ2-5
SVLIRDNTEAF	TRBV29-1	TRBJ1-1
ASSISLNYGYT	TRBV27	TRBJ1-2
ASSLISGANVLT	TRBV7-9	TRBJ2-6
ASSIETGGHYNEQF	TRBV4-3	TRBJ2-1
ASSAGSNQPQH	TRBV6-4	TRBJ1-5
ASSSGPGNTEAF	TRBV7-9	TRBJ1-1
ASSPGLAGAYEQY	TRBV11-2	TRBJ2-7
ATRTSGGDEQF	TRBV11-2	TRBJ2-1
ASTHLRNINTGVELF	TRBV12-3/TRBV12-4	TRBJ2-2
ATRSWGNTGELF	TRBV12-3/TRBV12-4	TRBJ2-2
ASSRTNNEQF	TRBV14	TRBJ2-1
ASSSATGVTGANVLT	TRBV11-1	TRBJ2-6
ASSYRTVNTEAF	TRBV6-5	TRBJ1-1
ASSSLFRMNEKLF	TRBV27	TRBJ1-4